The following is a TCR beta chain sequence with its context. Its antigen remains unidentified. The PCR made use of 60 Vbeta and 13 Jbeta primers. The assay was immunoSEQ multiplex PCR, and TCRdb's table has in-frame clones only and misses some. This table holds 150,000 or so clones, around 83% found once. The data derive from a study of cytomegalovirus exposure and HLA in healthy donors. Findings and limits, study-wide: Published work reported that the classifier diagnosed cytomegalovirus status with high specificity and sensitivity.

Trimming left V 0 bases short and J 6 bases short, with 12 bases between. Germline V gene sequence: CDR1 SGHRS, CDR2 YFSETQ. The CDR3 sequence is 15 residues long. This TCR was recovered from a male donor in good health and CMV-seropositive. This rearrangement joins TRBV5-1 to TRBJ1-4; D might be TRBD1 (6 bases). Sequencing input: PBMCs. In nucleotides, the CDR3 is TGCGCCAGCAGCTTGGCTAGGGGGTTAGATGAAAAACTGTTTTTT. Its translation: CASSLARGLDEKLFF.